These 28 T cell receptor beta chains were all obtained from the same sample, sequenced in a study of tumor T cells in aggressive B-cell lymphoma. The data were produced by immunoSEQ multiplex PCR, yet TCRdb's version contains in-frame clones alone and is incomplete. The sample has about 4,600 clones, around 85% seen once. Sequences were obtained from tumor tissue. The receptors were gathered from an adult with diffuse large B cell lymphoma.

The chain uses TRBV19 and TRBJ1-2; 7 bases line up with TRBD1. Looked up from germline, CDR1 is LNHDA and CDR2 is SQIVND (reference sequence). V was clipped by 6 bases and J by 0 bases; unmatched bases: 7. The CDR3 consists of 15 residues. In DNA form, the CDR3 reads TGTGCCAGTAGCCGACAGGGAAGAACTAACTATGGCTACACCTTC. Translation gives CASSRQGRTNYGYTF.

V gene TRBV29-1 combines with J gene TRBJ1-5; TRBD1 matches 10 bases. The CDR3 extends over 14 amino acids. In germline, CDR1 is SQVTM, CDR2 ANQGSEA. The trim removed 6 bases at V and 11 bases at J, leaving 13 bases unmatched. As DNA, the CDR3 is TGCAGCGTGGCTTCCGGGACAGGGGTTAGGGCCCAGCATTTT. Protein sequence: CSVASGTGVRAQHF.

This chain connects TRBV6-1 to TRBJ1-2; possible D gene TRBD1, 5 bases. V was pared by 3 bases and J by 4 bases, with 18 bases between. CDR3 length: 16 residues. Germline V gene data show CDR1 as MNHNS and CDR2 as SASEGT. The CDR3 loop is CASSEGGPTSPYGYTF. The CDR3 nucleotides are TGTGCCAGCAGTGAGGGGGGACCCACTTCCCCCTATGGCTACACCTTC.

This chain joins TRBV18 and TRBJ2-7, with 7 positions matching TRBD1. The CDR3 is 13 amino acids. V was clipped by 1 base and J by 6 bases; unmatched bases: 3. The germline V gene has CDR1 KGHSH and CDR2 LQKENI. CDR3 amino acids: CASSPRTGREQYF. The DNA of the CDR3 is TGTGCCAGCTCACCACGGACAGGACGCGAGCAGTACTTC.

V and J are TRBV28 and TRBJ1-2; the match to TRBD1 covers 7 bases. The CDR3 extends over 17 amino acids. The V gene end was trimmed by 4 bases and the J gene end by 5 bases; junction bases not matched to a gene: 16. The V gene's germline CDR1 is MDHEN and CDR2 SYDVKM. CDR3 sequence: CASSSPTGVKKRYGYTF. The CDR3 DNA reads TGTGCCAGCAGTTCACCTACAGGGGTTAAAAAACGGTATGGCTACACCTTC.

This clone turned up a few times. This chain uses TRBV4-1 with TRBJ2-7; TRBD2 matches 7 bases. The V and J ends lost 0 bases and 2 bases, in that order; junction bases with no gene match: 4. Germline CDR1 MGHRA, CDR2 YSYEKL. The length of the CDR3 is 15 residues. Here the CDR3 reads CASSQDLLAAYEQYF. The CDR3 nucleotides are TGCGCCAGCAGCCAAGATTTGCTAGCGGCCTACGAGCAGTACTTC.

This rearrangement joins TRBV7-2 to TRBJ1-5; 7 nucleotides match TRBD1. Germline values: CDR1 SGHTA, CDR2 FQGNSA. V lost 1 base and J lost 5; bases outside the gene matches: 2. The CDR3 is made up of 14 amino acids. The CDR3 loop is CASSLGGTDQPQHF. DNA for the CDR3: TGTGCCAGCAGCTTAGGGGGGACAGATCAGCCCCAGCATTTT.

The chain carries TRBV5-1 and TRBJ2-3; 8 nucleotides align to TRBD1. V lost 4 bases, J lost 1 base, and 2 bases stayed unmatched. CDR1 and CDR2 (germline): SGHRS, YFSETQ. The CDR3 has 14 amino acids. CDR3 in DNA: TGCGCCAGCAGCCCGGACAGGGGCACAGATACGCAGTATTTT. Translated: CASSPDRGTDTQYF. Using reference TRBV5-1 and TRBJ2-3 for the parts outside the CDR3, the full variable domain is KAGVTQTPRYLIKTRGQQVTLSCSPISGHRSVSWYQQTPGQGLQFLFEYFSETQRNKGNFPGRFSGRQFSNSRSEMNVSTLELGDSALYLCASSPDRGTDTQYFGPGTRLTVL.

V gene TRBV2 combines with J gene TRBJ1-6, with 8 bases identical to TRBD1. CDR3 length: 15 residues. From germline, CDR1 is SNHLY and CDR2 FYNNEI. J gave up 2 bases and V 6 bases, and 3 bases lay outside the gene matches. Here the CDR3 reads CASSRQGPYNSPLHF. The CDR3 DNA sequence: TGTGCCAGCAGCCGACAGGGGCCCTATAATTCACCCCTCCACTTT.

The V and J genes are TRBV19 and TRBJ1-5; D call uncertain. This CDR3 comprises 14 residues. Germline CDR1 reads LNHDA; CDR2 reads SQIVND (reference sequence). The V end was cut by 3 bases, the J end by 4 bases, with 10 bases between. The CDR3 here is CASSIPTYNQPQHF. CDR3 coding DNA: TGTGCCAGTAGTATCCCGACATATAATCAGCCCCAGCATTTT.

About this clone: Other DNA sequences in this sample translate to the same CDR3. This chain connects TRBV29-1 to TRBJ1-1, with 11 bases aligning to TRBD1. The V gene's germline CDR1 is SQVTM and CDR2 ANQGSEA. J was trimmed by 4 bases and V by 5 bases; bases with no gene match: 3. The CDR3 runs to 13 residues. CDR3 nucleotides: TGCAGCGTTTGGGACAGGGGGGGCACTGAAGCTTTCTTT. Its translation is CSVWDRGGTEAFF.

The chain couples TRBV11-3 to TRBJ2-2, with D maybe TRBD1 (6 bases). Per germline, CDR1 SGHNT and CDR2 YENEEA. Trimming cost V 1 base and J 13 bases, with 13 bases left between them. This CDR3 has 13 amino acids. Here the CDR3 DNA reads TGTGCCAGCAGCTTAGTGAAGGACAGTGGGCTGTTTTTT. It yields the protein CASSLVKDSGLFF.

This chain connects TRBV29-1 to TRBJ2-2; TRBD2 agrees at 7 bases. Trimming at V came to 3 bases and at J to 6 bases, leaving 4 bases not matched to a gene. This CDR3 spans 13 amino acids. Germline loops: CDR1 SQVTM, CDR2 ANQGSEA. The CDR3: CSVDRGGAGELFF. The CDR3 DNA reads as TGCAGCGTTGATCGCGGGGGAGCCGGGGAGCTGTTTTTT.

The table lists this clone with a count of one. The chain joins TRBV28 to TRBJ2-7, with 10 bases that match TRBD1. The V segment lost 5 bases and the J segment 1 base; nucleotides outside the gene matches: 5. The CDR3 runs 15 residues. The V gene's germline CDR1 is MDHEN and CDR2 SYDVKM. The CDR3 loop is CASSPWTGGSYEQYF. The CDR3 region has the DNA TGTGCCAGCAGTCCCTGGACAGGGGGTTCCTACGAGCAGTACTTC.

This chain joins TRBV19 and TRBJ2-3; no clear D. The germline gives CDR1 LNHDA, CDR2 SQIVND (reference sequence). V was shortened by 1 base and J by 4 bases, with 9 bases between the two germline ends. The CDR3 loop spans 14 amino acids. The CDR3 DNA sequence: TGTGCCAGTAGTATAGGTCAGGCGTCAGATACGCAGTATTTT. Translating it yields CASSIGQASDTQYF. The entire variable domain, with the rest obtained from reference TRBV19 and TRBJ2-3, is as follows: DGGITQSPKYLFRKEGQNVTLSCEQNLNHDAMYWYRQDPGQGLRLIYYSQIVNDFQKGDIAEGYSVSREKKESFPLTVTSAQKNPTAFYLCASSIGQASDTQYFGPGTRLTVL.

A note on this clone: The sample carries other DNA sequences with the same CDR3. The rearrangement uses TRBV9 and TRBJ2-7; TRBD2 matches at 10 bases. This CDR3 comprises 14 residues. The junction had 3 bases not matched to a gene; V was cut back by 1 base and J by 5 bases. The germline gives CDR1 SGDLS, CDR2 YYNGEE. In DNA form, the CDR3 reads TGTGCCAGCAGCGTACTAGCGGGGGACCACGAGCAGTACTTC. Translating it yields CASSVLAGDHEQYF. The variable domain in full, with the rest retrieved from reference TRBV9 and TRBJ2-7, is DSGVTQTPKHLITATGQRVTLRCSPRSGDLSVYWYQQSLDQGLQFLIQYYNGEERAKGNILERFSAQQFPDLHSELNLSSLELGDSALYFCASSVLAGDHEQYFGPGTRLTVT.

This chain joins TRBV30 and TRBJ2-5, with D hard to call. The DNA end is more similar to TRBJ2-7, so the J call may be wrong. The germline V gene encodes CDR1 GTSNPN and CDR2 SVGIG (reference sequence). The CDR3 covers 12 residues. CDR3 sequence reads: CACQRSSYEQYF. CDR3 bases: TGTGCCTGCCAAAGGAGCTCCTACGAGCAGTACTTC.

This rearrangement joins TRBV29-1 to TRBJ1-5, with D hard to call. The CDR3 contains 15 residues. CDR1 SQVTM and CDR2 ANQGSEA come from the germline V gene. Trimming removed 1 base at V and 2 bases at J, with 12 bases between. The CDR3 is CSVEARDVGNQPQHF. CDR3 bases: TGCAGCGTTGAAGCGAGGGATGTTGGCAATCAGCCCCAGCATTTT. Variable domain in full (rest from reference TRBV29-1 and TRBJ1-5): SAVISQKPSRDICQRGTSLTIQCQVDSQVTMMFWYRQQPGQSLTLIATANQGSEATYESGFVIDKFPISRPNLTFSTLTVSNMSPEDSSIYLCSVEARDVGNQPQHFGDGTRLSIL.

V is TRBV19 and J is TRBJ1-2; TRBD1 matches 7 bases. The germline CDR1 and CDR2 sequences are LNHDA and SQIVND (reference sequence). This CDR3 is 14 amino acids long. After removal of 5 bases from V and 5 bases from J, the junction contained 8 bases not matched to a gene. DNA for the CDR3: TGTGCCAGTAGTCGAGACAGGGAGGTATATGGCTACACCTTC. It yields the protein CASSRDREVYGYTF.

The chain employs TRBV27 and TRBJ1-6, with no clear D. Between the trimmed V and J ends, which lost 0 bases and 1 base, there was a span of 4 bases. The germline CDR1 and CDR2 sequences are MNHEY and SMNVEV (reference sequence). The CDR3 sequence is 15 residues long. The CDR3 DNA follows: TGTGCCAGCAGTTTATCGGCATCCTATAATTCACCCCTCCACTTT. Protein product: CASSLSASYNSPLHF.

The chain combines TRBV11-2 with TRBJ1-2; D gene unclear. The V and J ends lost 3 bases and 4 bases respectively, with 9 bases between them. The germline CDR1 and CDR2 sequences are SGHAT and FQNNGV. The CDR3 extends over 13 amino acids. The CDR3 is CASSFARGYGYTF. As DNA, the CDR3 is TGTGCCAGCAGCTTCGCCCGGGGCTATGGCTACACCTTC.

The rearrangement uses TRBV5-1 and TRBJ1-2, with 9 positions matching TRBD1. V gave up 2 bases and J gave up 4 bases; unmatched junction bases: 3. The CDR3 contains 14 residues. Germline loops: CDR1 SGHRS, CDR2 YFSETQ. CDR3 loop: CASSFGQGSYGYTF. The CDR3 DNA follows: TGCGCCAGCAGCTTTGGACAGGGGTCCTATGGCTACACCTTC.

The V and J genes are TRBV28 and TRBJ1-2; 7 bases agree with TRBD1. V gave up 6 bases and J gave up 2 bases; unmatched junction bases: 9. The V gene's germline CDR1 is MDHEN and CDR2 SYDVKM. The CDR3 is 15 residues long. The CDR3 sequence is CASSTTGADNYGYTF. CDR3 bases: TGTGCCAGCAGCACCACAGGGGCGGACAACTATGGCTACACCTTC.

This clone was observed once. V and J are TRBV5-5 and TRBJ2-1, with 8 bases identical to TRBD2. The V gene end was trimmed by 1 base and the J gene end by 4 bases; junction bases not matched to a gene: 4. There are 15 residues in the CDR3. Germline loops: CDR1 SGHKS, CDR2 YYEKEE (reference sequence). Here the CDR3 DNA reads TGTGCCAGCAGCTTGATGAGCGGGAGATACAATGAGCAGTTCTTC. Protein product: CASSLMSGRYNEQFF.

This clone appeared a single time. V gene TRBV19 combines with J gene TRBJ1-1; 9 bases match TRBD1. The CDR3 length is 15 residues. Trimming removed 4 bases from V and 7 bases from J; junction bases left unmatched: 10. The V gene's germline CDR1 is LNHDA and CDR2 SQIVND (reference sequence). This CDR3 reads CASSTTGGASVEAFF. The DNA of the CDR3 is TGTGCCAGTAGTACTACAGGGGGCGCGAGTGTTGAAGCTTTCTTT.

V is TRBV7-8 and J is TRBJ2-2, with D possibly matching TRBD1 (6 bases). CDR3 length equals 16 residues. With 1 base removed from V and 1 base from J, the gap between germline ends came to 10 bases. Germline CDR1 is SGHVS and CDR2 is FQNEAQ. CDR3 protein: CASSLEEQGNTGELFF. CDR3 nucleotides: TGTGCCAGCAGCTTAGAGGAACAGGGGAACACCGGGGAGCTGTTTTTT.

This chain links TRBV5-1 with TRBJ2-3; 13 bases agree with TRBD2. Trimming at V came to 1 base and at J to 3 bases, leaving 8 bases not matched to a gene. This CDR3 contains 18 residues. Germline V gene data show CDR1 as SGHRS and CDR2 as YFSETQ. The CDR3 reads CASSLPLRTSGGTDTQYF. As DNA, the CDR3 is TGCGCCAGCAGCTTGCCGCTCCGGACTAGCGGGGGTACAGATACGCAGTATTTT.

CDR3 residues: CASSSETTLNYGYTF. The DNA for the CDR3 is TGTGCCAGCAGTTCAGAGACAACTTTGAACTATGGCTACACCTTC. The rearrangement links TRBV28 to TRBJ1-2; D uncertain. The CDR3 covers 15 residues. Per the germline V gene, CDR1 is MDHEN and CDR2 is SYDVKM. The V and J ends lost 4 bases and 2 bases respectively, with 14 bases between them.